What follows describes a single T cell receptor (beta chain). The assay was immunoSEQ multiplex PCR, and TCRdb's table has in-frame clones only and misses some. The repertoire consists of about 60,000 clones, with around 92% occurring once and the leading ten covering nearly 0.2%. There are 14 residues in the CDR3. V lost 5 bases and J 6 bases, leaving 17 bases between the germline ends. The germline V gene encodes CDR1 LNHDA and CDR2 SQIVND (reference sequence). The sample originates from a study of T cell changes during pregnancy in multiple sclerosis. This specimen consisted of CD4+ T cells from peripheral blood mononuclear cells, obtained in the second trimester of pregnancy. V is TRBV19 and J is TRBJ2-7; maybe TRBD2 (5 bases). The source is a female donor with multiple sclerosis, enrolled in a pregnancy study. The CDR3 is CASSPRGLRGEQYF. The CDR3 coding sequence is TGTGCCAGTAGTCCTCGCGGGCTGAGAGGCGAGCAGTACTTC.